The clone carrying this T cell receptor beta chain occurred once. The V gene lost 6 bases and the J gene lost 3 bases, with 12 bases spanning the gap. The CDR3 length is 14 residues. Germline lookup yields CDR1 MNHEY and CDR2 SVGAGI. The data are from a study of control samples from healthy donors and cancer patients. Clones were read by immunoSEQ multiplex PCR, and TCRdb kept only the in-frame ones, dropping some. The sample records approximately 97,000 clones, 85% to 90% being singletons. The sample was blood. The TCR was taken from a man younger than 40 in good health. The J gene is TRBJ1-5, the V gene TRBV6-5; no firm D call. The CDR3 sequence: CASSLPGINQPQHF. The CDR3 nucleotides are TGTGCCAGCAGCCTACCCGGGATCAATCAGCCCCAGCATTTT.